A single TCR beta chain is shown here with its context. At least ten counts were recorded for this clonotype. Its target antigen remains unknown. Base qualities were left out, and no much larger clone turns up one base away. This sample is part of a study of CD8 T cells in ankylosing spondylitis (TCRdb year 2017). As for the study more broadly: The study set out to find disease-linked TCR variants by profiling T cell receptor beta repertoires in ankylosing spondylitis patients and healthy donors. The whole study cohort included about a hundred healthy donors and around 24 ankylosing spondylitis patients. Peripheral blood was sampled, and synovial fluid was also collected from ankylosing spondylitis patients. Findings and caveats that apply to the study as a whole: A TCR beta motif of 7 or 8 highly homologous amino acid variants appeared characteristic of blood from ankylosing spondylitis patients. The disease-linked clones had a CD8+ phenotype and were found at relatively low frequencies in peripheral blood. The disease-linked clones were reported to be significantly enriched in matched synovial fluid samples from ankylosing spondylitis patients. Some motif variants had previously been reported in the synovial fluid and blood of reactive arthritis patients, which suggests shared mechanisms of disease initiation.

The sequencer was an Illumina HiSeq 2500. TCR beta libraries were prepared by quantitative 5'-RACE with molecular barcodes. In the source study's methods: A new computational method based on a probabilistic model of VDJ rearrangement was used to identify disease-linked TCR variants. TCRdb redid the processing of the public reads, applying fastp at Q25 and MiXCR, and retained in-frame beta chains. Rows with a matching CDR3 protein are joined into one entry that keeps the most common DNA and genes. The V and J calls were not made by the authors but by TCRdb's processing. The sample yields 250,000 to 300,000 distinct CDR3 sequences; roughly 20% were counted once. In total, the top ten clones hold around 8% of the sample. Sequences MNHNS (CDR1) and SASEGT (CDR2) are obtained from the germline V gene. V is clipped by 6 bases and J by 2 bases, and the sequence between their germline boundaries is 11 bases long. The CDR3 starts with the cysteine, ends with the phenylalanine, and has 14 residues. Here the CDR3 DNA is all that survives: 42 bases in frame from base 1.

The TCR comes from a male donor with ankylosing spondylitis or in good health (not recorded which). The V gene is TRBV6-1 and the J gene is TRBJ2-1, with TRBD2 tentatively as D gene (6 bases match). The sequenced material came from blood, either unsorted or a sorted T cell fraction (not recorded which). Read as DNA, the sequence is TGTGCCAGCAGCTGGAGGGAGGCCTACAATGAGCAGTTCTTC. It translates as CASSWREAYNEQFF.